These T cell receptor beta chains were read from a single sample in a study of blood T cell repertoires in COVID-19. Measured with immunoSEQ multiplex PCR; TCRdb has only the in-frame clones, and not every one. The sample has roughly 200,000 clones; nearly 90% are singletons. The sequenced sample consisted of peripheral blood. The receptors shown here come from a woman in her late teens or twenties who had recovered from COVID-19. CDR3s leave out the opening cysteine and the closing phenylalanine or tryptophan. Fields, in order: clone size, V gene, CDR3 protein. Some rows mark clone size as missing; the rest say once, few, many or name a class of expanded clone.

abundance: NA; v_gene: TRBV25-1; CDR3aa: ASSRQGAANTEAF
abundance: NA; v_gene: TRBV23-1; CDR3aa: ASGPYEQY
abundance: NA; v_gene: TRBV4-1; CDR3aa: ASSPAGGYSYEQY
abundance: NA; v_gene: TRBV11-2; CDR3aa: ASSLDGPGYGELF
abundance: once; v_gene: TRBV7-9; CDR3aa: ASSLTPSGAYEQY
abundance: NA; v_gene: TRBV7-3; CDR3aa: ASSLLRDDEQF
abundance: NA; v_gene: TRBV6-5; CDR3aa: ASSYVGKETQY
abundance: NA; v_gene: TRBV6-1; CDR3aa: ASSEGLNTGELF
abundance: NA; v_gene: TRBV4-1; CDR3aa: ASSQGRTGGGRSTEAF
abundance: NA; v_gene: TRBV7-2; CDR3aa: ASSLEVAGYT
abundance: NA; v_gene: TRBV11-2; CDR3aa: ASSSNKRQGTQY
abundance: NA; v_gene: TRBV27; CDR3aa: ASSPIDRVRDEQY
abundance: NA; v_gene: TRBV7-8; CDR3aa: ASSRDRGTETQY
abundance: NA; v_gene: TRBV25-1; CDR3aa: ASSEWGRALSGNTIY
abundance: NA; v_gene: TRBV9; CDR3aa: ASSGGTSDRDTQY
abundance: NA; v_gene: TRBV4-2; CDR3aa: ASSREVVAGGYEQY
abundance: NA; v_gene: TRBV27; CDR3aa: ASSPQQGGPTEAF
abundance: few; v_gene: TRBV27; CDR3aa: ASAKNRGSGNTIY
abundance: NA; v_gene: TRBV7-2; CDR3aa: ASSQDRGQETQY
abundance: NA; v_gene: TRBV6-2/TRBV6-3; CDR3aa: ASSPVAGQSSYEQY
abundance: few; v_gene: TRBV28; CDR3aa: ASSLRASSYEQY
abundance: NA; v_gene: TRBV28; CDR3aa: ASSLDRGRGNTEAF
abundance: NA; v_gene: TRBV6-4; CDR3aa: ASSDSKWMGAYEQY
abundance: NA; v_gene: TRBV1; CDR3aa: TSSRGLAAEQY
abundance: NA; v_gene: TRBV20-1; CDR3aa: SASKGGSLNEQF
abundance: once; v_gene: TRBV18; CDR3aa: ASSPNIADRNEQF
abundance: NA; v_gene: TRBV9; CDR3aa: ASSAGQALYEQY
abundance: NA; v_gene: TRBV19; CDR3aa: ASSRRGRTQY